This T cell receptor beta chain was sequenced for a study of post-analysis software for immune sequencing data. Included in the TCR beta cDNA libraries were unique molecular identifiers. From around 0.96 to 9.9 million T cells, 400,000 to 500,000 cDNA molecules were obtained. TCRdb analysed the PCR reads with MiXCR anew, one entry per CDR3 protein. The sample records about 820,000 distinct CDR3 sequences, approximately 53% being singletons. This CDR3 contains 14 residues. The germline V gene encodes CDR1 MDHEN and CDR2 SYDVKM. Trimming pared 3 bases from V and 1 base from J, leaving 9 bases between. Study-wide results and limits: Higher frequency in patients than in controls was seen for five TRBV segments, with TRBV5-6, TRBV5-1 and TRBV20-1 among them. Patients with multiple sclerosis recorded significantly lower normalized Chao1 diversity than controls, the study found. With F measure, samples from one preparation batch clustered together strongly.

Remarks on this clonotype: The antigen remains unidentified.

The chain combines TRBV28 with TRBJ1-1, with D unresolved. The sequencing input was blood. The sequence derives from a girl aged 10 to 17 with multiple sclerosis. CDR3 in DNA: TGTGCCAGCAGTTTCGGCCGCTGGAACACTGAAGCTTTCTTT. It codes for CASSFGRWNTEAFF.